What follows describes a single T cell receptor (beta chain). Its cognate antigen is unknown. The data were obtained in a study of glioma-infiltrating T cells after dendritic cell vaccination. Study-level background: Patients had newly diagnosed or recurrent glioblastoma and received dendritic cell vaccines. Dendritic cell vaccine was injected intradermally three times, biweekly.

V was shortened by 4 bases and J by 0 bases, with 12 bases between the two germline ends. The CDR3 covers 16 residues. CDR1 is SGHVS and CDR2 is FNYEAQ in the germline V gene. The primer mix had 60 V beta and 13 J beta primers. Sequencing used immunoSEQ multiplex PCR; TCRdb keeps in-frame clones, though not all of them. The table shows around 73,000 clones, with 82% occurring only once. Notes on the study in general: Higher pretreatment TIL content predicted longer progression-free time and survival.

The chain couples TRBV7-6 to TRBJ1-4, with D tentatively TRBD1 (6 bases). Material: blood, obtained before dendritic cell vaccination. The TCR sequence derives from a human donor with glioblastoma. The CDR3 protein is CASSWGGFATNEKLFF. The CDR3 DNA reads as TGTGCCAGCAGCTGGGGGGGCTTTGCAACTAATGAAAAACTGTTTTTT.